Included here is one T cell receptor beta chain sequence, with context. Its target antigen remains unknown. Base quality data are lacking; no much larger clone is found one base away. The data originate from a study of identifying expanded T cells in peripheral blood (dated by TCRdb to between 2017 and 2020). With regard to the full study: Technical replicates were generated by sequencing separate aliquots of the same genomic DNA pool, and four replicates were compared pairwise.

The immunoSEQ Assay, which uses bias-controlled multiplex PCR amplification of genomic DNA, was used to profile TCRbeta CDR3 regions. In the authors' own workflow: The absolute abundance of each unique TCRbeta CDR3 region was quantified after sequences were collapsed and filtered. Differential abundance was assessed using a binomial (Fisher-equivalent) model and a beta-binomial model in which time-dependent variance fitted from healthy donors was added. Clones with fewer than 5 combined templates were removed, and differential abundance was called for clones with a Benjamini-Hochberg FDR below 0.01. In the beta-binomial model, variance was expressed as a function of the total template count across the two samples, in the form v = (b*log(k)+a)^2. TCRdb re-hosts the immuneACCESS table, in-frame sequences only. Its copies lack some clones; in the studies checked, an unresolved V gene accounts for under half of them, and the cause for the rest is not known. V and J calls and clone size are as listed in that table; D and trimming were resolved from the DNA. The sample profile shows about 100,000 clones; around 90% of them were found once. The ten largest clones take up about 6% of the sample.

The paper's findings and limits, for the study overall: Across all healthy-donor time intervals, the beta-binomial model significantly cut both the number of clones called differentially abundant and the false-positive rate. It was expected by the authors that biological variance in healthy repertoires might increase further over much longer intervals, such as months to years. About 1.1 differentially abundant clones were flagged by the binomial model between technical replicates, whereas about 16 and 20 were flagged over two weeks and four weeks, respectively. In all healthy donors, the variance in clone template counts between samples taken two weeks apart rose significantly as total template count increased.

No immune events such as infections were documented for the healthy donors during the collection period. To calibrate time-dependent variance in a beta-binomial model of T-cell clone differential abundance, blood repertoires from healthy donors were used as a training cohort. The training cohort was composed of some ten healthy donors, 3 female and 7 male. An age range of about 25 to 64 years, with an average of 43 years, was recorded for the donors. Whole blood was collected from each healthy donor at three time points spaced 2 to 3 weeks apart and obtained from a commercial supplier. For immunosequencing, genomic DNA was extracted from unsorted whole blood. This sequence was found in a person aged 18-69 years in good health. Material for sequencing was blood.

The DNA sequence follows: TGTGCCACGGAGAGCCTAGAGACAAACATTCAGTACTTC. It codes for CATESLETNIQYF. The sequence links TRBV15 to TRBJ2-4, with an unclear D gene assignment. The germline V gene encodes CDR1 LNHNV and CDR2 YYDKDF (reference sequence). V is pared back by 9 bases and J by 6 bases, with 15 bases lying between the germline termini. The CDR3 has 13 amino acids, counting the end cysteine and phenylalanine. Only CDR3 DNA is held: 39 bases, read in frame from base 1.